Here is one TCR beta chain with its context. Its antigen is not known. The entry originates in a study of cytomegalovirus exposure and HLA in healthy donors. The PCR employed 60 Vbeta primers together with 13 Jbeta primers. Assay used: immunoSEQ multiplex PCR; TCRdb lists only in-frame clones, some missing. The sample table sets out under 200,000 clones. V lost 6 bases and J lost 4, with 25 bases in between. The CDR3 totals 19 residues. Germline lookup yields CDR1 SEHNR and CDR2 FQNEAQ (reference sequence). Study-wide results and caveats: Previous analysis showed most TCR beta V segments were productive about 87% or about 30% of the time. From TCR beta sequences, most subjects' HLA-A and HLA-B alleles were reportedly predicted accurately. It was confirmed in vitro that a few of the CMV-associated chains were specific for CMV antigens.

The source material was PBMCs. This sequence joins TRBV7-9 and TRBJ2-6, with D tentatively TRBD1 (6 bases). This sequence originates from a man aged 25 to 40 in good health and CMV-seronegative. The CDR3 nucleotides are TGTGCCAGCAGACCCCCGGCCCGACAGGCCCCCCGGGGGGCCAACGTCCTGACTTTC. Translating gives CASRPPARQAPRGANVLTF.